This is a list of T cell receptor beta chains from one sample in a study of CD8+CD57+ T cells in acquired aplastic anemia. MiXCR, run by TCRdb on the reads, gives a single entry per CDR3 protein. The sample holds 400,000 to 500,000 distinct CDR3 sequences, roughly 64% seen once. Sequenced sample: sorted CD4+, CD8+, or CD8+CD57+ T cells (not recorded which) from PBMCs. The receptor set was obtained from a human donor in good health, serving as a control. The CDR3 runs from the conserved cysteine through the conserved F or W. D genes are given only for firm matches. The size entry is marked missing in some rows and otherwise reads once, few, many or a size class.

TRBV7-2	NA	NA	TRBJ2-2	NA	CASSPLTDTQYFELFF
TRBV6-6	many	TRBD1	TRBJ1-2	TGTGCCAGCAGTTATGGGACAGGGACAAACTATGGCTACACCTTC	CASSYGTGTNYGYTF
TRBV5-6	NA	TRBD1	TRBJ1-2	TGTGCCAGCAGCTTGCCGACAGGGTATGGCTACACCTTC	CASSLPTGYGYTF
TRBV7-2	NA	NA	TRBJ2-2	TGTGCCAGCGGGGGAGGGGAGCTGTTTTTT	CASGGGELFF
TRBV2	many	NA	TRBJ2-3	TGTGCCAGCAGTGTGCGGGCAGATACGCAGTATTTT	CASSVRADTQYF
TRBV9	few	TRBD1	TRBJ2-7	TGTGCCAGCACCGACAGGGGATTAGGGAGGTACTTC	CASTDRGLGRYF
TRBV15	many	TRBD1	TRBJ1-1	TGTGCCACCAGCAGAGACAGGGGGCACTCTGAAGCTTTCTTT	CATSRDRGHSEAFF
TRBV25-1	NA	NA	TRBJ1-5	TGTGCCAGCAGTGAACTGGGGGACAATCAGCCCCAGCATTTT	CASSELGDNQPQHF
TRBV7-2	NA	TRBD1	TRBJ1-3	TGTGCCAGCAACTCGACAGGGGCTGGATACACCATATACTTT	CASNSTGAGYTIYF
TRBV20-1	NA	NA	TRBJ1-1	TGCAGCGTTGAAGATCCAGACCTGCACACTGAAGCTTTCTTT	CSVEDPDLHTEAFF
TRBV15	NA	TRBD1	TRBJ1-5	TGTGCCACCAGCTGGACAGGTGATAGCAATCAGCCCCAGCATTTT	CATSWTGDSNQPQHF
TRBV20-1	once	NA	TRBJ1-1	TGCAGTCCGAGACGGGTGAACACTGAAGCTTTCTTT	CSPRRVNTEAFF
TRBV4-1	many	TRBD2	TRBJ2-3	TGCGCCAGCAGCCAAGAAGGACTAGCGGGATTACGAGATACGCAGTATTTT	CASSQEGLAGLRDTQYF
TRBV20-1	NA	NA	TRBJ2-6	TGCAGTACTTCCAGGGATACCACTGAAAACGTCCTGACTTTC	CSTSRDTTENVLTF
TRBV7-2	NA	NA	TRBJ1-6	TGTGCCAGCAGCAGATTGATGGGGGATGATTCTTTCCTCCACTTT	CASSRLMGDDSFLHF
TRBV7-8	NA	TRBD2	TRBJ2-2	TGTGCCAGCAGCTCTCCGAGGACTAGCGGTCCCGGGGAGCTGTTTTTT	CASSSPRTSGPGELFF
TRBV7-3	few	NA	TRBJ2-5	TGTGCCAGCAGCACCGGGGGCCCGGAGACCCAGTACTTC	CASSTGGPETQYF
TRBV12-3/TRBV12-4	NA	NA	TRBJ2-1	TGTGCCAGCACCCTATTACAACCGATCCATGAGCAGTTCTTC	CASTLLQPIHEQFF
TRBV20-1	NA	NA	TRBJ1-6	TGCAGTGCTAGAGGTCGGTGGGCTAGTAATAATTCACCCCTCCACTTT	CSARGRWASNNSPLHF
TRBV7-9	NA	NA	TRBJ2-1	TGTGCCAGCAGCTCGACAGGTGCGAATGAGCAGTTCTTC	CASSSTGANEQFF
TRBV20-1	once	NA	TRBJ2-5	TGCAGCGTTGAGACGGGGGCTGACGAGACCCAGTACTTC	CSVETGADETQYF
TRBV7-2	NA	NA	TRBJ1-4	TGTGCCAGCAGCCTTTCGGCTGGGAATGAAAAACTGTTTTTT	CASSLSAGNEKLFF
TRBV5-1	many	NA	TRBJ1-2	TGCGCCAGCAGCCTGACCGGGACTCCTTATGGCTACACCTTC	CASSLTGTPYGYTF
TRBV5-4	NA	NA	TRBJ1-1	TGTGCCAGCAGCATCTACGGACAAGCTTTCTTT	CASSIYGQAFF
TRBV5-6	NA	TRBD1	TRBJ1-1	TGTGCCTCAAAGGGGGCTTCTGAAGCTTTCTTT	CASKGASEAFF
TRBV7-8	NA	NA	TRBJ2-7	TGTGCCACCAGTAGAGAGGCACGGGTAAGCTCTTCCGATCAGTACTTC	CATSREARVSSSDQYF
TRBV19	NA	TRBD1	TRBJ1-2	TGTGCCAGTAGTACCAAGAGGGACAGCATTACTAACTATGGTTACACCTTC	CASSTKRDSITNYGYTF
TRBV20-1	NA	NA	TRBJ1-2	TGCAGTGCTAGTTTAGACTATGGCTACACCTTC	CSASLDYGYTF
TRBV9	NA	TRBD1	TRBJ2-1	TGTGCCAGCAGCTTCTCCGGGACAGGGGCGGGTGAGCAGTTCTTC	CASSFSGTGAGEQFF
TRBV9	NA	NA	TRBJ2-7	NA	CASSVGQGTVFYEYF
TRBV9	once	TRBD2	TRBJ2-7	TGTGCCAGCAGCGACCCAAGCGGGGGCTACAACACGTACTTC	CASSDPSGGYNTYF
TRBV20-1	NA	NA	TRBJ2-7	TGCAGTGCTCCATCCCTCCCTAGGCCCTCCTACGAGCAGTACTTC	CSAPSLPRPSYEQYF
TRBV11-3	NA	TRBD1	TRBJ2-7	TGTGCCAGTAGCGTGACCGGGACAGCCTACGAGCAGTACTTC	CASSVTGTAYEQYF
TRBV2	NA	TRBD1	TRBJ1-6	TGTGCCAGCAGCGCGTACAGGGGGCATTGGCCCCTCCTCTTT	CASSAYRGHWPLLF
TRBV12-5	NA	NA	TRBJ1-4	TGTGCTAGTGGCCCTGGTACCGAAAAACTGTTTTTT	CASGPGTEKLFF
TRBV7-3	NA	TRBD2	TRBJ2-3	TGTGCCAGCAGCTTCGGAGCGGGGGCGGGAGATACGCAGTATTTT	CASSFGAGAGDTQYF
TRBV28	many	NA	TRBJ1-1	TGTGCCAGCAGTTTAGCCTCAGATTACATGAACACTGAAGCTTTCTTT	CASSLASDYMNTEAFF
TRBV7-9	NA	TRBD1	TRBJ1-6	TGTGCCAGCCGCAACCGGGACAGGGGGATACTATCCAATTCACCCCTCCACTTT	CASRNRDRGILSNSPLHF
TRBV7-2	once	NA	TRBJ2-3	TGTGCCAGCAGCTTAGAAGTGCAGCAGTATTTT	CASSLEVQQYF
TRBV19	NA	NA	TRBJ2-7	TGTGCCAGTAGTATCCGGGGAAGTAGCTCCTACGAGCAGTACTTC	CASSIRGSSSYEQYF
TRBV10-1	NA	NA	TRBJ2-3	TGCGCCAGCAGTGTTACGGGGGATACGCAGTATTTT	CASSVTGDTQYF
TRBV2	NA	NA	TRBJ2-7	TGCGCCAGCAGCCGCCCCATGGATCACCAGCAGTACTTC	CASSRPMDHQQYF
TRBV10-3	NA	NA	TRBJ2-5	TGTGCCATCAGTGAGTCGAGGGCTACCCAGGACTTC	CAISESRATQDF
TRBV6-2/TRBV6-3	many	TRBD2	TRBJ2-3	TGTGCCAGCAGTTACTCCCCAGTAGCGGGGGGCACAGATACGCAGTATTTT	CASSYSPVAGGTDTQYF
TRBV5-1	many	NA	TRBJ2-3	TGCGCCAGCAGCCCGGGGGCGACTACAGATACGCAGTATTTT	CASSPGATTDTQYF
TRBV18	many	NA	TRBJ2-7	TGTGCCAGCTCACCAGGGGCGGTGGGCGAGCAGTACTTC	CASSPGAVGEQYF
TRBV7-2	NA	NA	TRBJ1-6	TGTGCCAGCAGCCTACTAGCGGGGGGGACCCAAAAGACCCCCCTCCACTTT	CASSLLAGGTQKTPLHF
TRBV7-8	once	TRBD1	TRBJ2-1	TGTGCCAGCAGCCCAGCCAAGACAGGGAGCAATGAGCAGTTCTTC	CASSPAKTGSNEQFF
TRBV7-8	many	NA	TRBJ1-2	TGTGCCAGCAGTCCGGGGAACCCGGGACGGCACCATGGCTACACCTTC	CASSPGNPGRHHGYTF
TRBV15	few	TRBD2	TRBJ2-3	TGTGCCACCAGCAGGGCACTAGCGGGGGGAACTACGCAGTATTTT	CATSRALAGGTTQYF
TRBV11-2	NA	TRBD1	TRBJ2-3	TGTGCCAGCAGCTTCGCTTTCGGATACAGGGGTAGGAATACGCAGTATTTT	CASSFAFGYRGRNTQYF
TRBV6-2/TRBV6-3	many	TRBD1	TRBJ2-5	TGTGCCAGCAGTTACGACAGAGGGCAGGGGGAAGAGACCCAGTACTTC	CASSYDRGQGEETQYF